This entry lists 32 T cell receptor beta chains sequenced from one sample in a study of T-cell reconstitution after alpha-beta-depleted transplantation in children. Construction of the TCRbeta library involved unique molecular identifiers. MiXCR was run by TCRdb on the PCR reads, yielding one entry per CDR3 protein. The sample shows 550,000 to 800,000 distinct CDR3 sequences, around 13% of them seen only once. The sample was PBMCs, taken before TCRalphabeta/CD19-depleted stem cell transplant. All receptors come from a girl aged 2 to 10 with congenital amegakaryocytic thrombocytopenia, due to receive a stem cell transplant.

This clonotype occurred many times. V gene TRBV20-1 combines with J gene TRBJ1-4, with 10 bases fitting TRBD1. Germline V gene data show CDR1 as DFQATT and CDR2 as SNEGSKA (reference sequence). Germline trimming cut 0 bases from V and 7 bases from J; bases unmatched to any gene: 2. This CDR3 comprises 14 residues. The CDR3 bases are TGCAGTGCTAGAGATAGACAGGGGGCTGAAAAACTGTTTTTT. As protein: CSARDRQGAEKLFF.

Notes on this clonotype: An end of the junction differs from the germline gene, which may be a read error. The genes are TRBV28 and TRBJ1-2; D not resolved. The CDR3 is 11 amino acids. Germline V gene data show CDR1 as MDHEN and CDR2 as SYDVKM. The CDR3 loop is CASGQFYDYTF. The CDR3 nucleotides read TGTGCCAGCGGCCAGTTCTATGACTACACCTTC.

This clonotype was seen only a few times. The gene calls are TRBV5-1 and TRBJ1-1; D gene uncertain. Germline V gives CDR1 SGHRS, CDR2 YFSETQ. Trimming stripped 2 bases from V and 6 bases from J, with 11 bases between. The CDR3 consists of 13 residues. CDR3 loop: CASSFSQISEAFF. The CDR3 DNA reads TGCGCCAGCAGCTTCAGTCAGATCTCTGAAGCTTTCTTT.

Ten or more counts support this clonotype. This chain connects TRBV12-3 or TRBV12-4 to TRBJ1-5, with 7 bases aligning to TRBD1. The trim removed 8 bases at V and 0 bases at J, leaving 10 bases unmatched. The CDR3 is 16 residues long. CDR3 coding DNA: TGTGCCAGCGCAATTGGGACAGTCTATAGCAATCAGCCCCAGCATTTT. This codes for CASAIGTVYSNQPQHF.

The chain carries TRBV3-1 and TRBJ1-2, with D uncertain. Per the germline V gene, CDR1 is LGHDT and CDR2 is YNNKEL (reference sequence). Trimming took 5 bases from V and 4 from J, leaving 14 bases between them. The CDR3 has 14 amino acids. The CDR3 spells CASSSPGEGYGYTF. The CDR3 bases are TGTGCCAGCAGCTCCCCCGGGGAGGGCTATGGCTACACCTTC.

This clonotype was recorded many times. V and J are TRBV9 and TRBJ2-2; TRBD1 matches at 9 bases. V lost 0 bases, J lost 5 bases, and 2 bases stayed unmatched. The CDR3 covers 15 residues. Germline V CDR1 and CDR2: SGDLS, YYNGEE. Here the CDR3 reads CASSVEGQGTGELFF. The CDR3, as DNA: TGTGCCAGCAGCGTAGAGGGACAGGGTACCGGGGAGCTGTTTTTT.

This clonotype came up many times. This sequence joins TRBV12-3 or TRBV12-4 and TRBJ2-7; tentatively, D is TRBD2 (6 bases). CDR3 length: 14 amino acids. Trimming took 1 base from V and 0 from J, leaving 7 bases between them. The CDR3, as DNA: TGTGCCAGCAGTTTAGGGGACTTCTCCTACGAGCAGTACTTC. It yields the protein CASSLGDFSYEQYF.

Many counts were recorded for this clonotype. This rearrangement joins TRBV5-1 to TRBJ2-1; 9 positions match TRBD2. Germline trimming cut 0 bases from V and 6 bases from J; bases unmatched to any gene: 13. There are 18 residues in the CDR3. From germline, CDR1 is SGHRS and CDR2 YFSETQ. The CDR3 DNA follows: TGCGCCAGCAGCTTGGTAGCTAGCGGGGAACCTCGCCGCAATGAGCAGTTCTTC. It specifies CASSLVASGEPRRNEQFF.

The chain combines TRBV20-1 with TRBJ1-2; a weak D match, TRBD1 (6 bases). V was clipped by 5 bases and J by 3 bases, with 19 bases between them. CDR3 length: 15 amino acids. Germline CDR1 is DFQATT and CDR2 is SNEGSKA (reference sequence). CDR3 DNA: TGCAGTGCTTCATCACGGGACAAAAAATACTATGGCTACACCTTC. This sequence encodes CSASSRDKKYYGYTF.

This clonotype was recorded many times. The chain couples TRBV9 to TRBJ2-1, with 11 bases aligning to TRBD2. The junction had 3 bases not matched to a gene; V was cut back by 0 bases and J by 4 bases. The CDR3 is 16 residues long. Germline V gives CDR1 SGDLS, CDR2 YYNGEE. As DNA, the CDR3 is TGTGCCAGCAGCGTAGATGGGACTAGCGGATACAATGAGCAGTTCTTC. It encodes CASSVDGTSGYNEQFF.

V gene TRBV2 combines with J gene TRBJ2-3; D unclear. The CDR3 length is 15 residues. Germline CDR1 reads SNHLY; CDR2 reads FYNNEI. V dropped 6 bases and J dropped 0 bases, with 13 bases sitting between them. In nucleotides, the CDR3 is TGTGCCAGCAGGGACGCAAGATCTAGCACAGATACGCAGTATTTT. Residues: CASRDARSSTDTQYF.

This clonotype was recorded many times. The rearrangement joins TRBV5-5 to TRBJ1-1, with 8 bases identical to TRBD1. From germline, CDR1 is SGHKS and CDR2 YYEKEE (reference sequence). The J segment lost 4 bases and the V segment lost 7 bases, leaving 12 bases of the junction unmatched. The CDR3 extends over 15 amino acids. The CDR3 protein is CASASAGGMVTEAFF. For the CDR3, the DNA is TGTGCCAGCGCCTCTGCAGGGGGCATGGTCACTGAAGCTTTCTTT.

This clonotype showed up many times. The genes are TRBV10-3 and TRBJ2-1, with TRBD2 matching 7 bases. CDR3 size: 16 residues. The V and J ends lost 0 bases and 3 bases, in that order; junction bases with no gene match: 5. Looked up from germline, CDR1 is ENHRY and CDR2 is SYGVKD. This CDR3 is CAISESELALYNEQFF. The CDR3 DNA is TGTGCCATCAGTGAGTCGGAACTAGCGCTCTACAATGAGCAGTTCTTC.

This clonotype was detected a few times. V and J are TRBV7-3 and TRBJ1-6; D not certain. The CDR3 is 16 amino acids. The V gene lost 0 bases and the J gene lost 14 bases, with 20 bases spanning the gap. Germline loops: CDR1 SGHTA, CDR2 FQGTGA. The CDR3 region is CASSLTSGVENSALHF. CDR3 DNA: TGTGCCAGCAGCTTAACTTCTGGGGTCGAAAATTCGGCCCTCCACTTT.

Comments on this clonotype: Mismatch with germline at one junction end may stem from a read error. The rearrangement links TRBV20-1 to TRBJ2-1, with 12 bases fitting TRBD2. The V gene's germline CDR1 is DFQATT and CDR2 SNEGSKA (reference sequence). The CDR3 is made up of 17 amino acids. The CDR3: CCASYNSASGRANEQFF. Here the CDR3 DNA reads TGCTGTGCGAGCTATAACTCGGCTAGCGGGAGGGCCAATGAGCAGTTCTTC.

This rearrangement joins TRBV6-2 or TRBV6-3 to TRBJ2-7; no reliable D call. Between the trimmed V and J ends, which lost 0 bases and 3 bases, there was a span of 9 bases. Germline V lookup: CDR1 MNHEY, CDR2 SVGEGT. This CDR3 has 14 residues. The CDR3 DNA reads TGTGCCAGCAGTTACTCAACAGTACGCTACGAGCAGTACTTC. Its protein product is CASSYSTVRYEQYF.

This clonotype was counted ten times or more. The V gene is TRBV12-3 or TRBV12-4, the J gene TRBJ2-7; D gene unclear. This CDR3 spans 12 amino acids. Between the trimmed V and J ends, which lost 2 bases and 3 bases, there was a span of 5 bases. DNA of the CDR3: TGTGCCAGCAGTTTAAAGGGCTACGAGCAGTACTTC. It yields the protein CASSLKGYEQYF.

The chain joins TRBV7-9 to TRBJ2-2; D remains ambiguous. The CDR3 consists of 11 residues. V gave up 8 bases and J gave up 4 bases, with 5 bases separating them. From germline, CDR1 is SEHNR and CDR2 FQNEAQ (reference sequence). The CDR3 loop reads CASRRTGELFF. The CDR3 DNA reads as TGTGCCAGCCGACGCACCGGGGAGCTGTTTTTT.

This chain uses TRBV20-1 with TRBJ2-7, with 9 bases fitting TRBD2. Unmatched junction bases numbered 9, after V lost 2 bases and J lost 4 bases. Germline V gives CDR1 DFQATT, CDR2 SNEGSKA (reference sequence). The CDR3 covers 15 residues. The CDR3: CSARKSVAGVYEQYF. As DNA, the CDR3 is TGCAGTGCTAGAAAATCCGTAGCGGGAGTATACGAGCAGTACTTC.

Worth noting for this clonotype: A read error is possible here, since a much larger clone lies one base away. The chain joins TRBV29-1 to TRBJ2-2; tentative D call: TRBD2 (5 bases). The CDR3 consists of 11 residues. The germline CDR1 and CDR2 sequences are SQVTM and ANQGSEA. CDR3 sequence: CSVRDTGKLFF. CDR3 DNA sequence: TGCAGCGTGCGAGACACCGGGAAGCTGTTTTTT.

This clonotype was seen a handful of times. The rearrangement joins TRBV27 to TRBJ2-5; D is perhaps TRBD2 (5 bases). Trimming shortened V by 0 bases and J by 10 bases, and 18 bases separated the two germline ends. Germline CDR1 reads MNHEY; CDR2 reads SMNVEV (reference sequence). This CDR3 spans 15 amino acids. CDR3 in amino acids: CASSLSVQLGGDQYF. CDR3 bases: TGTGCCAGCAGTTTATCCGTCCAACTAGGCGGCGACCAGTACTTC.

This clonotype was counted at least ten times. J is TRBJ1-1 and V is TRBV7-8; no clear D. Germline V gene data show CDR1 as SGHVS and CDR2 as FQNEAQ. The CDR3 contains 14 residues. Trimming removed 2 bases at V and 0 bases at J, with 7 bases between. CDR3 residues: CASSLIVVNTEAFF. DNA of the CDR3: TGTGCCAGCAGCTTAATTGTTGTGAACACTGAAGCTTTCTTT.

Points on this clonotype: A much bigger clone sits one base away, suggesting this may be a read error. The chain recombines TRBV27 with TRBJ2-1; TRBD2 aligns across 8 bases. From germline, CDR1 is MNHEY and CDR2 SMNVEV (reference sequence). With V trimmed by 6 bases and J by 0 bases, 7 bases remained unmatched. CDR3 length: 16 residues. The CDR3 region is CASRTSAVYSYNEQFF. For the CDR3, the DNA is TGTGCCAGCAGGACTAGCGCGGTTTACTCCTACAATGAGCAGTTCTTC.

The chain is built from TRBV11-3 and TRBJ2-1; TRBD1 agrees at 8 bases. V trimming: 4 bases; J trimming: 8 bases; junction bases outside the gene matches: 13. Germline loops: CDR1 SGHNT, CDR2 YENEEA. This CDR3 region has 16 residues. In nucleotides, the CDR3 is TGTGCCAGCAGCTCTCGGGGGACAGGACTGATGGATGAGCAGTTCTTC. Translated, it gives CASSSRGTGLMDEQFF.

This clonotype showed up many times. V gene TRBV28 combines with J gene TRBJ2-7, with TRBD2 identical over 10 bases. The CDR3 is 15 residues long. CDR1 is MDHEN and CDR2 is SYDVKM in the germline V gene. After removal of 3 bases from V and 4 bases from J, the junction contained 6 bases not matched to a gene. The CDR3 sequence is CASSFIGLAAYEQYF. For the CDR3, the DNA is TGTGCCAGCAGTTTTATCGGACTAGCGGCTTACGAGCAGTACTTC.

This clonotype appeared many times. DNA for the CDR3: TGTGCCAGCAGCTATGGACTAGCGGGAGTGAACATTCAGTACTTC. This codes for CASSYGLAGVNIQYF. The rearrangement joins TRBV11-2 to TRBJ2-4; 13 nucleotides match TRBD2. The length of the CDR3 is 15 residues. Germline V CDR1 and CDR2: SGHAT, FQNNGV. V dropped 4 bases and J dropped 7; count of bases not matched to a gene: 4.

This clonotype turned up a few times. V and J are TRBV27 and TRBJ2-7; D possibly matches TRBD1 or TRBD2 (5 bases each). The V and J ends lost 3 bases and 7 bases respectively, with 43 bases between them. Germline CDR1 reads MNHEY; CDR2 reads SMNVEV (reference sequence). CDR3 length equals 23 residues. This CDR3 is CASSFIFSISPDRPKGTPGEQYF. CDR3 DNA sequence: TGTGCCAGCAGTTTTATCTTTTCGATTTCCCCCGATCGACCTAAAGGGACGCCGGGGGAGCAGTACTTC.

V and J are TRBV6-1 and TRBJ2-5; a possible D gene is TRBD2 (6 bases). Trimming stripped 4 bases from V and 5 bases from J, with 11 bases between. Per germline, CDR1 MNHNS and CDR2 SASEGT. The CDR3 contains 13 residues. CDR3 in DNA: TGTGCCAGCAGTGTCGCGGGATGGGAGACCCAGTACTTC. Protein: CASSVAGWETQYF.

This clonotype was found many times. The chain recombines TRBV2 with TRBJ2-1; TRBD2 is a possible D gene (5 bases). V was shortened by 7 bases and J by 8 bases, with 18 bases between the two germline ends. The CDR3 covers 14 residues. The germline V gene encodes CDR1 SNHLY and CDR2 FYNNEI. The CDR3 spells CASIDQLVEDEQFF. The CDR3 DNA is TGTGCCAGCATTGACCAACTAGTTGAGGATGAGCAGTTCTTC. The complete variable domain, with remaining parts taken from reference TRBV2 and TRBJ2-1, reads EPEVTQTPSHQVTQMGQEVILRCVPISNHLYFYWYRQILGQKVEFLVSFYNNEISEKSEIFDDQFSVERPDGSNFTLKIRSTKLEDSAMYFCASIDQLVEDEQFFGPGTRLTVL.

This clonotype occurred many times. This chain links TRBV20-1 with TRBJ2-7; D unclear. The CDR3 covers 13 residues. With 0 bases removed from V and 4 bases from J, the gap between germline ends came to 10 bases. Germline CDR1 is DFQATT and CDR2 is SNEGSKA (reference sequence). The DNA of the CDR3 is TGCAGTGCTAGAGATTCGAATGAATACGAGCAGTACTTC. It yields the protein CSARDSNEYEQYF.

Remarks on this clonotype: This may stem from a read error, because a much larger clone lies one nucleotide away. J is TRBJ2-3 and V is TRBV5-5; possible D gene TRBD2, 5 bases. This CDR3 spans 17 amino acids. The germline V gene encodes CDR1 SGHKS and CDR2 YYEKEE (reference sequence). CDR3 in DNA: TGTGCCAGCAGCGCGGGCGGAGTTAACTTCAACACAGATAGGCAGTATTTT. As protein: CASSAGGVNFNTDRQYF.

The chain combines TRBV7-9 with TRBJ2-7; D remains ambiguous. This CDR3 comprises 15 residues. Deletions cut 5 bases from V and 4 bases from J, with 18 bases between. CDR1 is SEHNR, CDR2 FQNEAQ, per germline (reference sequence). In DNA, the CDR3 is TGTGCCAGCAGCCGGGCCGGGTTAGGGATTTACGAGCAGTACTTC. Protein: CASSRAGLGIYEQYF.